A single sample gave rise to the 5 T cell receptor beta chains below, sequenced in a study of identical twins. TCRdb re-called the 5' RACE reads through MiXCR, storing one row per CDR3 protein. The table lists about 730,000 distinct CDR3 sequences, 21% of them singletons. These data were likewise used in another study, on T cells expressing NK-cell markers.

The source material was PBMCs. The receptors here all came from a woman between 18 and 29 years old in good health.

The chain joins TRBV5-1 to TRBJ1-1; 10 bases are shared with TRBD1. The V segment lost 4 bases and the J segment 0 bases; nucleotides outside the gene matches: 9. Germline lookup yields CDR1 SGHRS and CDR2 YFSETQ. The CDR3 sequence is 17 residues long. This CDR3 reads CASSGRDRGAVNTEAFF. CDR3 nucleotide sequence: TGCGCCAGCAGCGGGCGGGACAGGGGTGCGGTGAACACTGAAGCTTTCTTT.

The V gene is TRBV12-3 or TRBV12-4, the J gene TRBJ2-2; possible D gene TRBD2, 5 bases. Deletions cut 2 bases from V and 6 bases from J, with 16 bases between. CDR3 size: 16 residues. The CDR3 bases are TGTGCCAGCAGTTTATTCCAACGGGGTGCGGCCGGGGAGCTGTTTTTT. Translation: CASSLFQRGAAGELFF.

V is TRBV28 and J is TRBJ2-1, with D maybe TRBD1 (5 bases). In germline, CDR1 is MDHEN, CDR2 SYDVKM. The germline V and J ends were trimmed by 7 bases and 3 bases, with 13 bases remaining between them. The CDR3 is 14 residues long. The CDR3 bases are TGTGCCAGCACCCCAGGGTCCGACTACAATGAGCAGTTCTTC. It encodes CASTPGSDYNEQFF.

This clonotype was seen only a few times. The chain couples TRBV20-1 to TRBJ2-5; D not certain. Germline V gene lookup returns CDR1 DFQATT and CDR2 SNEGSKA (reference sequence). The V and J ends lost 2 bases and 6 bases respectively, with 10 bases between them. This CDR3 has 12 residues. CDR3 bases: TGCAGTGCTAGACTGGGTTCCCAGACCCAGTACTTC. Its translation is CSARLGSQTQYF.

This clonotype was observed once. The J gene is TRBJ2-2, the V gene TRBV7-8; D unclear. Trimming removed 1 base from V and 1 base from J, with 10 bases in between. This CDR3 has 16 amino acids. Germline V gives CDR1 SGHVS, CDR2 FQNEAQ. CDR3 residues: CASSLVGLENTGELFF. DNA of the CDR3: TGTGCCAGCAGCTTAGTAGGTCTCGAGAACACCGGGGAGCTGTTTTTT.